A single sample gave rise to the 12 T cell receptor beta chains below, sequenced in a study of T cell repertoires in cytomegalovirus infection. In TCRdb, the reads were re-called with MiXCR into one record per CDR3 protein. The data contain about 210,000 distinct CDR3 sequences, around 6.4% of them singletons. Sequencing used PBMCs. Source of these receptors: a human donor in good health (CMV status not recorded). Some clones in this sample may be carry-over from other donors' samples.

This clonotype has ten or more counts. The V gene is TRBV24-1, the J gene TRBJ1-2; possibly TRBD1 for D (5 bases). V shed 5 bases and J shed 7 bases, with 13 bases lying between them. Germline CDR1 is KGHDR and CDR2 is SFDVKD. The CDR3 length is 13 residues. CDR3 in amino acids: CATSVPGGAGYTF. DNA for the CDR3: TGTGCCACCAGTGTCCCCGGAGGGGCTGGCTACACCTTC.

This clonotype has more than one count but fewer than ten. The rearrangement joins TRBV5-6 to TRBJ2-5; TRBD2 is a possible D gene (5 bases). The CDR3 extends over 14 amino acids. V shed 1 base and J shed 5 bases, with 12 bases lying between them. Germline-derived CDR1 and CDR2 are SGHDT and YYEEEE. This CDR3 reads CASSLPGTQETQYF. Here the CDR3 DNA reads TGTGCCAGCAGCTTGCCGGGAACTCAGGAGACCCAGTACTTC.

This clonotype has at least ten counts. V is TRBV7-8 and J is TRBJ2-3; D gene unclear. With 1 base removed from V and 2 bases from J, the gap between germline ends came to 10 bases. The CDR3 spans 15 residues. Germline assignment: CDR1 SGHVS and CDR2 FQNEAQ. CDR3: CASSLVDPNTDTQYF. The CDR3 DNA is TGTGCCAGCAGCTTAGTGGACCCCAACACAGATACGCAGTATTTT.

This clonotype was recorded at least ten times. The gene calls are TRBV11-3 and TRBJ2-1; tentatively, D is TRBD1 or TRBD2 (5 bases each). The length of the CDR3 is 17 residues. Trimming left V 0 bases short and J 6 bases short, with 18 bases between. CDR1 and CDR2 (germline): SGHNT, YENEEA. CDR3 region: CASSLDTLRKGTNEQFF. The DNA for the CDR3 is TGTGCCAGCAGCTTAGATACTTTGCGTAAGGGGACCAATGAGCAGTTCTTC.

This clonotype was picked up a small number of times. The chain has TRBV20-1 and TRBJ2-7, with a possible D match to TRBD2 (5 bases). From germline, CDR1 is DFQATT and CDR2 SNEGSKA (reference sequence). This CDR3 has 14 amino acids. Trimming removed 6 bases at V and 0 bases at J, with 15 bases between. The CDR3 is CSAADAESSYEQYF. CDR3 DNA sequence: TGCAGTGCAGCGGACGCCGAGAGCTCCTACGAGCAGTACTTC.

This clonotype has at least ten counts. The chain uses TRBV6-1 and TRBJ2-1; TRBD2 matches 8 bases. From germline, CDR1 is MNHNS and CDR2 SASEGT. Trimming took 5 bases from V and 3 from J; bases not matched to a gene: 3. This CDR3 is built from 14 residues. The CDR3 loop is CASSSRGGYNEQFF. Here the CDR3 DNA reads TGTGCCAGCAGTTCCCGGGGGGGCTACAATGAGCAGTTCTTC.

In this sample, this clonotype turned up a few times. The chain recombines TRBV20-1 with TRBJ2-1; TRBD1 agrees at 7 bases. CDR3 length equals 15 residues. Trimming cost V 4 bases and J 9 bases; bases outside gene matches: 15. Germline V CDR1 and CDR2: DFQATT, SNEGSKA (reference sequence). The CDR3 protein is CSANIKDRFVSEQFF. The CDR3 DNA reads TGCAGTGCTAACATTAAGGACAGGTTTGTTAGTGAGCAGTTCTTC.

This clonotype was detected ten times or more. The gene calls are TRBV6-5 and TRBJ2-7; 9 bases are a match to TRBD1. Germline CDR1 and CDR2: MNHEY and SVGAGI. The CDR3 is 16 residues long. V shed 0 bases and J 1 base; nucleotides not matched to a gene: 4. The CDR3 coding sequence is TGTGCCAGCAGTTACTCTGACAGGGGGAGTTCCTACGAGCAGTACTTC. It encodes CASSYSDRGSSYEQYF.

This clonotype was picked up a small number of times. CDR3 sequence: CASLTYSNEQFF. CDR3 in DNA: TGTGCCAGCCTGACCTACAGCAATGAGCAGTTCTTC. V is TRBV6-2 or TRBV6-3 and J is TRBJ2-1; D unresolved. The CDR3 consists of 12 residues. CDR1 MNHEY and CDR2 SVGEGT come from the germline V gene. Trimming took 8 bases from V and 6 from J, leaving 11 bases between them.

This clonotype has ten or more counts. The chain links TRBV7-2 to TRBJ2-1; no reliable D call. V shed 1 base and J shed 5 bases, with 3 bases lying between them. The CDR3 covers 12 residues. The V gene's germline CDR1 is SGHTA and CDR2 FQGNSA. The DNA for the CDR3 is TGTGCCAGCAGCTTAGTGGACAATGAGCAGTTCTTC. This sequence encodes CASSLVDNEQFF.

Only a few counts were recorded for this clonotype. The rearrangement links TRBV5-1 to TRBJ2-2; D remains ambiguous. This CDR3 comprises 14 residues. The V and J ends lost 3 bases and 3 bases respectively, with 9 bases between them. Per germline, CDR1 SGHRS and CDR2 YFSETQ. The CDR3 protein is CASSYDGYTGELFF. CDR3 DNA: TGCGCCAGCAGCTACGACGGCTACACCGGGGAGCTGTTTTTT.

This clonotype was seen repeatedly, ten times or more. The gene calls are TRBV20-1 and TRBJ1-5; D is undetermined. V was clipped by 2 bases and J by 5 bases, with 13 bases between them. This CDR3 is 14 amino acids long. Looked up from germline, CDR1 is DFQATT and CDR2 is SNEGSKA (reference sequence). The CDR3 reads CSARKVSVDQPQHF. For the CDR3, the DNA is TGCAGTGCTAGAAAAGTATCCGTAGATCAGCCCCAGCATTTT.